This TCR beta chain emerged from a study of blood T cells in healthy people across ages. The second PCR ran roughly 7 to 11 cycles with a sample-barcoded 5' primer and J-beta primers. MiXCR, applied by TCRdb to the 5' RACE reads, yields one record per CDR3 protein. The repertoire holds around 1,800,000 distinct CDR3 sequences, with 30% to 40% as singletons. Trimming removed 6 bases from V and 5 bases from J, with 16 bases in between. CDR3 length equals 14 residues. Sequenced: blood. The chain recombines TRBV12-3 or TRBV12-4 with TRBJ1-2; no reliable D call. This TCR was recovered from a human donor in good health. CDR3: CASSPVGSPYGYTF. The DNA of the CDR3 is TGTGCCAGCAGCCCTGTGGGGAGCCCGTATGGCTACACCTTC.